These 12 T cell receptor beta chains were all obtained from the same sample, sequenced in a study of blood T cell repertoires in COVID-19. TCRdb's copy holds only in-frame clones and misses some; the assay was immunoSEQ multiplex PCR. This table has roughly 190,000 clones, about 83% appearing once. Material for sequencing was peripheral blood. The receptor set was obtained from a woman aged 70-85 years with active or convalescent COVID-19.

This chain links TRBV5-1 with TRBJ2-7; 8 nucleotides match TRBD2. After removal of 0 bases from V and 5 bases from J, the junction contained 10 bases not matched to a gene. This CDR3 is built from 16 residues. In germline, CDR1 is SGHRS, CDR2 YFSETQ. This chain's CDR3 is CASSLDPRGRTHEQYF. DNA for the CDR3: TGCGCCAGCAGCTTGGACCCCCGCGGGAGGACGCACGAGCAGTACTTC. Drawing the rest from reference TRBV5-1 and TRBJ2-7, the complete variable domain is KAGVTQTPRYLIKTRGQQVTLSCSPISGHRSVSWYQQTPGQGLQFLFEYFSETQRNKGNFPGRFSGRQFSNSRSEMNVSTLELGDSALYLCASSLDPRGRTHEQYFGPGTRLTVT.

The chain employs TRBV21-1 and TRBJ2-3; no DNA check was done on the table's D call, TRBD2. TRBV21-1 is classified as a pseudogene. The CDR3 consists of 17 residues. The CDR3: CASSNRRNGTCTDTQYF. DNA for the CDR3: TGTGCCAGCAGCAATCGGCGGAATGGCACTTGCACAGATACGCAGTATTTT.

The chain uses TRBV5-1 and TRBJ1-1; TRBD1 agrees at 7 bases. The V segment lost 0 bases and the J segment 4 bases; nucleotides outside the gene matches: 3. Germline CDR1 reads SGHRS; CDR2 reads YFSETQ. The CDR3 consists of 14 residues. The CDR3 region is CASSLDTGATEAFF. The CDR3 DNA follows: TGCGCCAGCAGCTTGGATACAGGGGCCACTGAAGCTTTCTTT.

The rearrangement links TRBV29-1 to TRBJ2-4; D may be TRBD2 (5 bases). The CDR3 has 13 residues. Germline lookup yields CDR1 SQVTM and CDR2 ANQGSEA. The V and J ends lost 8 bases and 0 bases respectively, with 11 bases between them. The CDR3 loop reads CSTIAGAKNIQYF. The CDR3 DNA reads TGCAGCACCATTGCGGGAGCCAAAAACATTCAGTACTTC. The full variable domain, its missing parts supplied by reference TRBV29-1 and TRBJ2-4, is SAVISQKPSRDICQRGTSLTIQCQVDSQVTMMFWYRQQPGQSLTLIATANQGSEATYESGFVIDKFPISRPNLTFSTLTVSNMSPEDSSIYLCSTIAGAKNIQYFGAGTRLSVL.

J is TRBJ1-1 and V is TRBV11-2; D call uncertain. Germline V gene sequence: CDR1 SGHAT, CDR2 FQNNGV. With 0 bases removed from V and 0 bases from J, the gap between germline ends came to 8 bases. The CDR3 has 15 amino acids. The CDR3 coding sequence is TGTGCCAGCAGCTTAGAATACAGCCTGAACACTGAAGCTTTCTTT. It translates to CASSLEYSLNTEAFF.

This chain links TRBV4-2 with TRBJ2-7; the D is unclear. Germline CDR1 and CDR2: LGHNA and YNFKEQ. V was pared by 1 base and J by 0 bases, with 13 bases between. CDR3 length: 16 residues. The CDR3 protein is CASSQGQALLSYEQYF. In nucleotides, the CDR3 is TGTGCCAGCAGCCAAGGGCAGGCCCTACTCTCCTACGAGCAGTACTTC.

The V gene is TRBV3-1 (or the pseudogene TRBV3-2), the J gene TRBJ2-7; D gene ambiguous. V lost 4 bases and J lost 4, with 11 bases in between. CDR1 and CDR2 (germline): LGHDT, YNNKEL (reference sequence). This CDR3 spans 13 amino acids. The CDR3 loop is CASSPRSSYEQYF. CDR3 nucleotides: TGTGCCAGCAGCCCTAGGTCGTCGTACGAGCAGTACTTC.

The CDR3 spells CASSLDRGTEQYF. For the CDR3, the DNA is TGTGCCAGCAGCTTAGACAGGGGGACCGAGCAGTACTTC. This sequence joins TRBV7-8 and TRBJ2-7; 8 bases match TRBD1. J gave up 6 bases and V 1 base, and 2 bases lay outside the gene matches. Germline V gene sequence: CDR1 SGHVS, CDR2 FQNEAQ. The CDR3 runs to 13 residues.

CDR3 coding DNA: TGTGCCATCAGTCACGGCGGACTAGCGGGAGGGTCCTCTAGCACAGATACGCAGTATTTT. Protein sequence: CAISHGGLAGGSSSTDTQYF. The rearrangement uses TRBV10-3 and TRBJ2-3; 15 bases map to TRBD2. Germline CDR1 and CDR2: ENHRY and SYGVKD. The CDR3 consists of 20 residues. V shed 5 bases, J shed 0 bases, and the junction held 12 bases outside the gene matches.

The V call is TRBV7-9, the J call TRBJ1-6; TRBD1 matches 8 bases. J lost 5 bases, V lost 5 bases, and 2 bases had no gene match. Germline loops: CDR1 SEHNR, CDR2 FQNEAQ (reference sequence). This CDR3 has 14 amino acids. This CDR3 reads CASSLTGDNSPLHF. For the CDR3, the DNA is TGTGCCAGCAGCCTGACAGGGGATAATTCACCCCTCCACTTT.

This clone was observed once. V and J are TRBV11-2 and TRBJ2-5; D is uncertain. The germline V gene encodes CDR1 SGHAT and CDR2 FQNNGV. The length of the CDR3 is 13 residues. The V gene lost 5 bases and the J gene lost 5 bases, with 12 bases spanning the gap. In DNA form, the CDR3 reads TGTGCCAGCAGCCCCCACCCCGGGGAGACCCAGTACTTC. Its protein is CASSPHPGETQYF.

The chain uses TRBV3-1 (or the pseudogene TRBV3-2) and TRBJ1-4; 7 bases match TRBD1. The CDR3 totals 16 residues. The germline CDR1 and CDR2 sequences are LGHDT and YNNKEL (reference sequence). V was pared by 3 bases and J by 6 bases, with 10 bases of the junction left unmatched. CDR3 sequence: CASSQTLGRGDEKLFF. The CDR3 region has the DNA TGTGCCAGCAGCCAGACCCTCGGCAGGGGGGATGAAAAACTGTTTTTT.